The subject of this entry is one TCR beta chain. TCRdb's table, derived via immunoSEQ multiplex PCR, lists solely in-frame clones and lacks some. The profile covers 100,000 to 150,000 clones, with roughly 92% appearing a single time and less than 7% taken by the ten largest. J was trimmed by 9 bases and V by 0 bases; bases with no gene match: 4. CDR1 MRHNA and CDR2 SNTAGT come from the germline V gene. The CDR3 runs to 14 residues. These data belong to a study of control samples from healthy donors and cancer patients. The material sequenced was blood. V and J are TRBV6-4 and TRBJ2-1; 8 bases fit TRBD2. The clonotype comes from a man aged 18 to 35 in good health. As DNA, the CDR3 is TGTGCCAGCAGTGACTCAGGCGGGGGGAGTGAGCAGTTCTTC. It yields the protein CASSDSGGGSEQFF.